Described below is a single TCR beta chain sequence and its context. Its antigen target is currently unknown. Qualities for individual bases were not recorded, and no much larger clone is one base off. The CDR3 regions of human TCRbeta chains were subjected to immunosequencing. The authors' pipeline ran thus. Repertoire TCRs were checked for matches against a reference library of SARS-CoV-2-specific TCRs that had been generated using the MIRA antigen-specificity platform. Breadth meant the fraction of unique TCRs that were SARS-CoV-2-associated, whereas depth meant the fraction of total T cells that were SARS-CoV-2-associated. Each spike-specific TCR was assigned to its reactive spike region and to a CD4 or CD8 class using the MIRA data. Log10-transformed breadth and depth values were compared by one-way ANOVA with Sidak's multiple comparisons tests. TCRdb retrieved this table from immuneACCESS and kept in-frame rearrangements only. Not all clones are present; in checked studies, unresolved V genes account for under half, and no reason is known for the remainder. D and trimming come from the DNA, and the V and J calls and clone size come from that table. In all, the sample holds 140,000 or so clones, and 85% to 90% of those were seen once. The top ten clones comprise more than 3% of the sample.

The record originates from a study of T cell responses to AZD1222 COVID-19 vaccine (dated by TCRdb to the early 2020s). About the study as a whole: A total of just over 230 trial participants underwent TCR sequencing, of whom around 210 had received two doses of AZD1222 and 26 had received two doses of the MenACWY control vaccine. Trial participants were enrolled into age subgroups of 18-55, 56-69 and 70-plus years, which contained around 140, 26 and 57 TCR-sequenced participants, respectively. Results the study describes overall, beyond this receptor: Participants were mostly white British and included more females than males, and it was suggested by the authors that clonal diversity may have been underestimated. Epitopes outside the regions mutated in the B.1.351 and B.1.1.7 variants were reportedly recognized by nearly half of the unique spike-specific TCRs. Only six AZD1222 recipients were SARS-CoV-2 seropositive at baseline, limiting conclusions about previously exposed vaccinees. A significant rise in spike-specific TCR breadth and depth was observed after two AZD1222 doses relative to day 0 and relative to MenACWY recipients. The whole spike protein was spanned by vaccine-associated CD4 TCRs, and dominant responses were seen in regions 160-218 and 743-854. In the small 56-69-year group, the increase in depth fell short of significance, most likely because of low power. Because no day 14 peak-response samples were available, repertoires were characterized only after the peak T cell response.

The CDR3 spans 15 residues, from the cysteine through the phenylalanine. Just the 45-base CDR3 DNA is kept, in frame starting at base 1. V and J are trimmed by 7 bases and 3 bases, and the gene matches miss 12 bases of the junction. The germline V gene encodes CDR1 PRHDT and CDR2 FYEKMQ (reference sequence). The time point label on this specimen signifies: about 28 days (+/-7) after the second vaccine dose. AZD1222 recipients whose second dose came at about 4 weeks and those whose second dose came at about 12 weeks were combined into one group, since spike-specific TCR depth and breadth did not differ between the two schedules. Vaccinee samples came from UK trials COV001 and COV002, including a single-blind randomized controlled phase 2/3 trial of AZD1222 (ChAdOx1 nCoV-19) in healthy adults. For TCRbeta chain sequencing, PBMC samples were collected from trial participants at day 0 and at day 28 after the second dose.

The TCR sequence derives from an adult who received the AZD1222 COVID-19 vaccine. Specimen: peripheral blood, collected 28 days after the second AZD1222 dose. The V and J genes are TRBV13 and TRBJ2-7; 7 junctional bases match TRBD2. CDR3 loop: CASTGAGVRSYEQYF. The DNA sequence is TGTGCCAGCACCGGGGCGGGGGTCCGTAGCTACGAGCAGTACTTC.